Listed here are 29 T cell receptor beta chains from one sample, sequenced in a study of lymphopenia after photon versus proton radiotherapy. Only in-frame clones appear in the TCRdb table, and some are missing; sequencing was by immunoSEQ multiplex PCR. The sample lists some 30,000 clones; approximately 89% were seen once. Sample: peripheral blood, taken from a patient treated with proton-based radiotherapy. Receptors were obtained from a woman aged 70-85 years with pancreatic cancer. Some clones in this sample may be carry-over from other donors' samples.

The chain recombines TRBV18 with TRBJ1-3; possible D gene TRBD1, 5 bases. Germline V gene data show CDR1 as KGHSH and CDR2 as LQKENI. Deletions cut 1 base from V and 8 bases from J, with 12 bases between. This CDR3 is built from 14 residues. CDR3: CASSPREGSHTIYF. The CDR3 DNA reads as TGTGCCAGCTCACCACGTGAGGGGTCACACACCATATATTTT.

This rearrangement joins TRBV7-8 to TRBJ1-1; D not certain. The CDR3 has 16 amino acids. Germline V gives CDR1 SGHVS, CDR2 FQNEAQ. The germline V and J ends were trimmed by 4 bases and 0 bases, with 15 bases remaining between them. CDR3 amino acids: CASSSDIGMMNTEAFF. CDR3 sequence (DNA): TGTGCCAGCAGCTCTGATATAGGAATGATGAACACTGAAGCTTTCTTT.

This chain joins TRBV28 and TRBJ1-1; perhaps TRBD1 as D (5 bases). The CDR3 contains 13 residues. Germline CDR1 MDHEN, CDR2 SYDVKM. V was shortened by 5 bases and J by 1 base, with 8 bases between the two germline ends. CDR3 sequence (DNA): TGTGCCAGCAGTCTTGGGGGGAACACTGAAGCTTTCTTT. Its translation is CASSLGGNTEAFF.

The rearrangement joins TRBV7-2 to TRBJ2-1; 10 bases are a match to TRBD2. Germline V gene data show CDR1 as SGHTA and CDR2 as FQGNSA. CDR3 size: 15 residues. Trimming cost V 2 bases and J 7 bases; bases outside gene matches: 5. As DNA, the CDR3 is TGTGCCAGCAGCTTAATTACTAGCGGGAATAATGAGCAGTTCTTC. Encoded protein: CASSLITSGNNEQFF.

The chain recombines TRBV30 with TRBJ2-2; D tentatively reads TRBD1 or TRBD2 (5 bases each). CDR1 GTSNPN and CDR2 SVGIG come from the germline V gene (reference sequence). The CDR3 runs to 14 residues. Trimming removed 0 bases at V and 3 bases at J, with 8 bases between. In nucleotides, the CDR3 is TGTGCCTGGAGTGTGGGGGTAGACACCGGGGAGCTGTTTTTT. Translated: CAWSVGVDTGELFF.

DNA of the CDR3: TGTGCCAGCAGTGAACTGGCACGAGTCCCCACAGATACGCAGTATTTT. The encoded protein is CASSELARVPTDTQYF. The chain links TRBV6-1 to TRBJ2-3; no clear D. Trimming left V 2 bases short and J 2 bases short, with 14 bases between. The CDR3 is 16 residues long. Germline V gene sequence: CDR1 MNHNS, CDR2 SASEGT.

The rearrangement links TRBV29-1 to TRBJ2-1; possibly TRBD2 for D (5 bases). Germline V gene data show CDR1 as SQVTM and CDR2 as ANQGSEA. Trimming removed 6 bases from V and 0 bases from J, with 12 bases in between. The CDR3 has 14 residues. The CDR3 region is CSVEGLSSYNEQFF. The CDR3 DNA sequence: TGCAGCGTCGAGGGTTTGAGCTCCTACAATGAGCAGTTCTTC.

The rearrangement joins TRBV5-1 to TRBJ2-5, with 8 bases identical to TRBD1. This CDR3 region has 17 residues. Germline V gene data show CDR1 as SGHRS and CDR2 as YFSETQ. The V and J ends lost 4 bases and 1 base, in that order; junction bases with no gene match: 12. CDR3 DNA: TGCGCCAGCAGCGCGGGACAGGCTCTACAAATCCAAGAGACCCAGTACTTC. It specifies CASSAGQALQIQETQYF. Supplemented by reference TRBV5-1 and TRBJ2-5, the full variable domain reads KAGVTQTPRYLIKTRGQQVTLSCSPISGHRSVSWYQQTPGQGLQFLFEYFSETQRNKGNFPGRFSGRQFSNSRSEMNVSTLELGDSALYLCASSAGQALQIQETQYFGPGTRLLVL.

This clone was detected once. The junction departs from the called germline gene at one end, perhaps through a read error. This sequence joins TRBV5-6 and TRBJ2-7, with a tentative D call TRBD1 (5 bases). Germline CDR1 and CDR2: SGHDT and YYEEEE. The CDR3 is made up of 14 amino acids. This CDR3 reads CANSNLQGSYEQYF. Here the CDR3 DNA reads TGTGCCAACAGCAACCTTCAGGGCTCCTACGAGCAGTACTTC.

This clone was counted a few times. Within the sample, other DNA sequences also encode this same CDR3. The CDR3 is CASSHRTENTEAFF. DNA of the CDR3: TGCGCCAGCAGCCACCGGACAGAAAACACTGAAGCTTTCTTT. The rearrangement uses TRBV4-1 and TRBJ1-1; D possibly corresponds to TRBD1 (6 bases). Trimming pared 3 bases from V and 2 bases from J, leaving 10 bases between. This CDR3 spans 14 amino acids. The germline CDR1 and CDR2 sequences are MGHRA and YSYEKL.

V is TRBV11-1 and J is TRBJ2-7; the match to TRBD2 covers 9 bases. Germline assignment: CDR1 SGHAT and CDR2 FQDESV (reference sequence). This CDR3 is 14 amino acids long. V was pared by 6 bases and J by 0 bases, with 3 bases of the junction left unmatched. The CDR3 DNA follows: TGTGCCAGCAGTAAGCGGGAGGACTCCTACGAGCAGTACTTC. Protein sequence: CASSKREDSYEQYF.

The chain combines TRBV30 with TRBJ1-1, with D perhaps TRBD1 (6 bases). Germline V CDR1 and CDR2: GTSNPN, SVGIG (reference sequence). The CDR3 totals 14 residues. V was shortened by 3 bases and J by 0 bases, with 11 bases between the two germline ends. DNA of the CDR3: TGTGCCTGGAGCCGACAGGCGATGAACACTGAAGCTTTCTTT. It encodes CAWSRQAMNTEAFF.

The chain is built from TRBV19 and TRBJ2-1; D might be TRBD1 (6 bases). Trimming took off 1 base at V and 6 bases at J, with 16 bases between the two ends. This CDR3 has 16 residues. Germline CDR1 LNHDA, CDR2 SQIVND (reference sequence). The chain's CDR3 is CASSIGYRDGSNEQFF. The DNA for the CDR3 is TGTGCCAGTAGTATAGGGTACAGGGACGGGTCCAATGAGCAGTTCTTC. Looking up the rest from reference TRBV19 and TRBJ2-1 gives the full variable domain: DGGITQSPKYLFRKEGQNVTLSCEQNLNHDAMYWYRQDPGQGLRLIYYSQIVNDFQKGDIAEGYSVSREKKESFPLTVTSAQKNPTAFYLCASSIGYRDGSNEQFFGPGTRLTVL.

This clone was seen a handful of times. The chain links TRBV13 to TRBJ2-1, with TRBD2 matching over 7 bases. V lost 1 base, J lost 2 bases, and 2 bases stayed unmatched. The V gene's germline CDR1 is PRHDT and CDR2 FYEKMQ (reference sequence). The CDR3 extends over 15 amino acids. CDR3 protein: CASSLVSGAYNEQFF. The CDR3 DNA reads TGTGCCAGCAGCTTAGTAAGCGGGGCCTACAATGAGCAGTTCTTC.

The chain is built from TRBV14 and TRBJ1-1; D may be TRBD1 (5 bases). Trimming took 4 bases from V and 4 from J, leaving 13 bases between them. CDR1 is SGHDN, CDR2 FVKESK, per germline. The CDR3 consists of 14 residues. CDR3 in amino acids: CASSRGTLGTEAFF. The CDR3 bases are TGTGCCAGCAGCCGCGGGACCCTGGGCACTGAAGCTTTCTTT. The full variable domain, its missing parts supplied by reference TRBV14 and TRBJ1-1, is EAGVTQFPSHSVIEKGQTVTLRCDPISGHDNLYWYRRVMGKEIKFLLHFVKESKQDESGMPNNRFLAERTGGTYSTLKVQPAELEDSGVYFCASSRGTLGTEAFFGQGTRLTVV.

This chain links TRBV20-1 with TRBJ2-5; D is uncertain. The CDR3 runs 11 residues. Trimming took off 6 bases at V and 7 bases at J, with 12 bases between the two ends. Germline CDR1 is DFQATT and CDR2 is SNEGSKA (reference sequence). The CDR3 DNA reads TGCAGTGCCCGAACGGACGCGACCCAGTACTTC. Translated: CSARTDATQYF.

The chain is built from TRBV10-3 and TRBJ1-1; D is unresolved. This CDR3 is built from 13 residues. Trimming shortened V by 7 bases and J by 1 base, and 10 bases separated the two germline ends. The germline V gene encodes CDR1 ENHRY and CDR2 SYGVKD. CDR3 DNA: TGTGCCATCATTGGGCCCCCGAACACTGAAGCTTTCTTT. This sequence encodes CAIIGPPNTEAFF.

The gene calls are TRBV5-1 and TRBJ2-3, with 9 positions matching TRBD1. Germline CDR1 and CDR2: SGHRS and YFSETQ. Trimming took 2 bases from V and 2 from J; bases not matched to a gene: 6. The CDR3 is 16 amino acids. CDR3 amino acids: CASSLTTGGYTDTQYF. The CDR3 bases are TGCGCCAGCAGCTTAACAACAGGGGGCTACACAGATACGCAGTATTTT.

V usage is TRBV7-9 and J usage is TRBJ2-7; 9 bases match TRBD1. CDR1 and CDR2 from the germline V gene are SEHNR and FQNEAQ (reference sequence). V was clipped by 6 bases and J by 1 base; unmatched bases: 7. The CDR3 runs 15 residues. CDR3 region: CASRPTGGSSYEQYF. In DNA, the CDR3 is TGTGCCAGCAGGCCTACAGGGGGCTCGTCCTACGAGCAGTACTTC.

This clone came up once. J is TRBJ2-1 and V is TRBV6-6, with 8 bases fitting TRBD2. Germline-derived CDR1 and CDR2 are MNHNY and SVGAGI (reference sequence). The junction had 4 bases not matched to a gene; V was cut back by 4 bases and J by 5 bases. This CDR3 has 14 residues. The CDR3 DNA reads as TGTGCCAGCAGTTTAGCGGGACACCACAATGAGCAGTTCTTC. Translation: CASSLAGHHNEQFF.

The genes are TRBV6-6 and TRBJ1-5, with D tentatively TRBD1 (5 bases). This CDR3 comprises 15 residues. Trimming took 7 bases from V and 0 from J, leaving 13 bases between them. From germline, CDR1 is MNHNY and CDR2 SVGAGI (reference sequence). The chain's CDR3 is CASTDRGTSNQPQHF. The CDR3 coding sequence is TGTGCCAGCACCGACAGAGGAACTAGCAATCAGCCCCAGCATTTT.

The chain recombines TRBV19 with TRBJ2-3, with a tentative D call TRBD2 (6 bases). Trimming took off 6 bases at V and 0 bases at J, with 10 bases between the two ends. CDR1 and CDR2 (germline): LNHDA, SQIVND (reference sequence). CDR3 length: 14 residues. The CDR3 region is CASRTDYSTDTQYF. The CDR3 region has the DNA TGTGCCAGTAGGACGGACTATAGCACAGATACGCAGTATTTT.

CDR3 in amino acids: CASSDTSGRNEQYF. DNA of the CDR3: TGTGCCAGCTCAGACACTAGCGGGAGAAACGAGCAGTACTTC. The chain has TRBV18 and TRBJ2-7; 11 positions match TRBD2. Losses at the gene ends were 5 bases for V and 5 bases for J; bases not matched to a gene: 5. CDR3 length equals 14 residues. CDR1 and CDR2 from the germline V gene are KGHSH and LQKENI.

The rearrangement joins TRBV14 to TRBJ2-1; 10 nucleotides align to TRBD2. V shed 4 bases, J shed 0 bases, and the junction held 9 bases outside the gene matches. Germline V gene lookup returns CDR1 SGHDN and CDR2 FVKESK. The CDR3 extends over 18 amino acids. The CDR3 nucleotides are TGTGCCAGCAGCCCAGTACGAGTAGCGGGGGGCTCCTACAATGAGCAGTTCTTC. As protein: CASSPVRVAGGSYNEQFF. The whole variable domain, filled in from reference TRBV14 and TRBJ2-1, reads EAGVTQFPSHSVIEKGQTVTLRCDPISGHDNLYWYRRVMGKEIKFLLHFVKESKQDESGMPNNRFLAERTGGTYSTLKVQPAELEDSGVYFCASSPVRVAGGSYNEQFFGPGTRLTVL.

This rearrangement joins TRBV30 to TRBJ2-7; D ambiguous. The CDR3 consists of 11 residues. Germline CDR1 GTSNPN, CDR2 SVGIG (reference sequence). V was trimmed by 5 bases and J by 9 bases, leaving 14 bases between them. The CDR3 DNA follows: TGTGCCTGGGGCACGTCTTCGGGGCAGTACTTC. It encodes CAWGTSSGQYF.

This clone has only one observation. This rearrangement joins TRBV29-1 to TRBJ1-1; D unclear. This CDR3 is built from 12 residues. Germline CDR1 SQVTM, CDR2 ANQGSEA. The V and J ends lost 5 bases and 1 base respectively, with 8 bases between them. The CDR3 DNA is TGCAGCGTTTTGGAGGGGAACACTGAAGCTTTCTTT. Translating gives CSVLEGNTEAFF. The variable domain in full, with the rest retrieved from reference TRBV29-1 and TRBJ1-1, is SAVISQKPSRDICQRGTSLTIQCQVDSQVTMMFWYRQQPGQSLTLIATANQGSEATYESGFVIDKFPISRPNLTFSTLTVSNMSPEDSSIYLCSVLEGNTEAFFGQGTRLTVV.

The chain links TRBV9 to TRBJ2-1, with TRBD1 as a possible D gene (5 bases). The CDR3 has 13 residues. V gave up 6 bases and J gave up 5 bases, with 12 bases separating them. The germline V gene encodes CDR1 SGDLS and CDR2 YYNGEE. The DNA for the CDR3 is TGTGCCAGCAAGGCAGGGCCGAACAATGAGCAGTTCTTC. Translating it yields CASKAGPNNEQFF. The whole variable domain, filled in from reference TRBV9 and TRBJ2-1, reads DSGVTQTPKHLITATGQRVTLRCSPRSGDLSVYWYQQSLDQGLQFLIQYYNGEERAKGNILERFSAQQFPDLHSELNLSSLELGDSALYFCASKAGPNNEQFFGPGTRLTVL.

V gene TRBV7-9 combines with J gene TRBJ2-2; D call uncertain. This CDR3 has 15 amino acids. The germline V gene encodes CDR1 SEHNR and CDR2 FQNEAQ (reference sequence). Trimming shortened V by 1 base and J by 0 bases, and 6 bases separated the two germline ends. For the CDR3, the DNA is TGTGCCAGCAGCTTAGGCCCTACGAACACCGGGGAGCTGTTTTTT. Protein: CASSLGPTNTGELFF. The full variable domain, in which reference TRBV7-9 and TRBJ2-2 provide the parts outside the CDR3, is DTGVSQNPRHKITKRGQNVTFRCDPISEHNRLYWYRQTLGQGPEFLTYFQNEAQLEKSRLLSDRFSAERPKGSFSTLEIQRTEQGDSAMYLCASSLGPTNTGELFFGEGSRLTVL.

The J gene is TRBJ1-1, the V gene TRBV6-5; D remains ambiguous. V lost 7 bases and J lost 1, with 10 bases in between. This CDR3 spans 13 amino acids. Per the germline V gene, CDR1 is MNHEY and CDR2 is SVGAGI. The CDR3 DNA is TGTGCCAGCACCCGGACGGGGAACACTGAAGCTTTCTTT. This gives the protein CASTRTGNTEAFF.